These 10 T cell receptor beta chains were sequenced from one sample in a study of T cells in Graves' hyperthyroidism and ophthalmopathy. Amplification targeted TCR beta CDR3 regions from RNA transcripts. HTBI primers were employed in a first-round RT-PCR of the TCR CDR3. TCRdb re-analysed the multiplex PCR reads in MiXCR, keeping a single row per CDR3 protein. The sample records approximately 600,000 distinct CDR3 sequences, about 16% being singletons. The sequenced sample consisted of blood. The receptor set was obtained from a woman in her 30s with Graves' hyperthyroidism.

This clonotype was observed many times. The chain links TRBV6-1 to TRBJ1-1, with D maybe TRBD1 (6 bases). V lost 5 bases to trimming and J lost 10 bases, with 20 bases between them. The CDR3 consists of 14 residues. The germline CDR1 and CDR2 sequences are MNHNS and SASEGT. The CDR3 is CASSSTRQGQVAFF. CDR3 coding DNA: TGTGCCAGCAGTTCTACTCGTCAGGGGCAAGTAGCTTTCTTT.

This clonotype was seen more than once but under ten times. This chain joins TRBV7-9 and TRBJ2-5, with 10 bases aligning to TRBD2. V lost 4 bases, J lost 4 bases, and 12 bases stayed unmatched. There are 17 residues in the CDR3. Germline values: CDR1 SEHNR, CDR2 FQNEAQ (reference sequence). CDR3 sequence (DNA): TGTGCCAGCAGCTCCTTAAATAGCGGGAGGCTTCGAGAGACCCAGTACTTC. Protein product: CASSSLNSGRLRETQYF.

This clonotype showed up many times. The gene calls are TRBV5-8 and TRBJ1-5; D is undetermined. V dropped 0 bases and J dropped 3 bases, with 4 bases sitting between them. The CDR3 contains 13 residues. Germline loops: CDR1 SGHTS, CDR2 YDEGEE. The chain's CDR3 is CASSLVANQPQHF. Here the CDR3 DNA reads TGTGCCAGCAGCTTGGTGGCCAATCAGCCCCAGCATTTT. The full variable domain, in which reference TRBV5-8 and TRBJ1-5 provide the parts outside the CDR3, is EAGVTQSPTHLIKTRGQQATLRCSPISGHTSVYWYQQALGLGLQFLLWYDEGEERNRGNFPPRFSGRQFPNYSSELNVNALELEDSALYLCASSLVANQPQHFGDGTRLSIL.

In its sample, this clonotype was seen a few times. The chain employs TRBV20-1 and TRBJ1-2; D perhaps matches TRBD1 (5 bases). The CDR3 totals 14 residues. Germline values: CDR1 DFQATT, CDR2 SNEGSKA (reference sequence). Trimming took 6 bases from V and 1 from J, leaving 15 bases between them. The CDR3, as DNA: TGCAGTGCCCCCCCTGGGGGACTTAACTATGGCTACACCTTC. Amino acid sequence: CSAPPGGLNYGYTF.

V usage is TRBV7-8 and J usage is TRBJ2-1; a possible D gene is TRBD1 (6 bases). Looked up from germline, CDR1 is SGHVS and CDR2 is FQNEAQ. The CDR3 totals 15 residues. Trimming removed 1 base at V and 4 bases at J, with 11 bases between. DNA of the CDR3: TGTGCCAGCAGCTTAGACAGGGCCCTTTACAATGAGCAGTTCTTC. It yields the protein CASSLDRALYNEQFF.

The genes are TRBV3-1 and TRBJ2-2, with TRBD2 identical over 14 bases. J was trimmed by 6 bases and V by 4 bases; bases with no gene match: 4. The germline CDR1 and CDR2 sequences are LGHDT and YNNKEL (reference sequence). CDR3 length equals 16 residues. The CDR3 reads CASSPSGLAGAGELFF. The CDR3 DNA is TGTGCCAGCAGCCCATCGGGACTAGCGGGAGCCGGGGAGCTGTTTTTT. The full variable domain, its missing parts supplied by reference TRBV3-1 and TRBJ2-2, is DTAVSQTPKYLVTQMGNDKSIKCEQNLGHDTMYWYKQDSKKFLKIMFSYNNKELIINETVPNRFSPKSPDKAHLNLHINSLELGDSAVYFCASSPSGLAGAGELFFGEGSRLTVL.

This sequence joins TRBV29-1 and TRBJ1-2; D unresolved. Germline V gene sequence: CDR1 SQVTM, CDR2 ANQGSEA. The CDR3 extends over 15 amino acids. V shed 7 bases and J shed 6 bases, with 24 bases lying between them. CDR3 protein: CSALKSEQNTNGYTF. In DNA, the CDR3 is TGCAGCGCTCTCAAGTCTGAACAGAATACCAATGGCTACACCTTC. The variable domain in full, completed from reference TRBV29-1 and TRBJ1-2, reads SAVISQKPSRDICQRGTSLTIQCQVDSQVTMMFWYRQQPGQSLTLIATANQGSEATYESGFVIDKFPISRPNLTFSTLTVSNMSPEDSSIYLCSALKSEQNTNGYTFGSGTRLTVV.

Turning to this clonotype: A much more abundant neighbour one base away suggests this may be a read error. The chain uses TRBV6-1 and TRBJ1-5; D gene ambiguous. The CDR3 runs to 14 residues. The germline V gene has CDR1 MNHNS and CDR2 SASEGT. CDR3 protein: CVSSDTYSNQPQHF. Here the CDR3 DNA reads TGTGTCAGCAGTGACACCTATAGCAATCAGCCCCAGCATTTT.

This sequence joins TRBV5-8 and TRBJ2-1; the match to TRBD1 covers 8 bases. CDR3 length: 16 residues. J lost 2 bases, V lost 5 bases, and 9 bases had no gene match. The germline gives CDR1 SGHTS, CDR2 YDEGEE. This CDR3 is CASRGRGLTTYNEQFF. The CDR3 coding sequence is TGTGCCAGCAGGGGCAGGGGGCTAACAACCTACAATGAGCAGTTCTTC.

V gene TRBV2 combines with J gene TRBJ2-7, with TRBD1 matching over 7 bases. After removal of 4 bases from V and 3 bases from J, the junction contained 6 bases not matched to a gene. This CDR3 contains 14 residues. Germline V gene sequence: CDR1 SNHLY, CDR2 FYNNEI. In DNA form, the CDR3 reads TGTGCCAGCAGTGCATTCGGGACAGACTACGAGCAGTACTTC. It translates to CASSAFGTDYEQYF.